This TCR beta chain was found in a study of Ad26.COV2.S vaccination and SARS-CoV-2 variants listed by TCRdb under 2021. With respect to the entire study: Donors in the vaccine arm were drawn from COV1001, a multicentre, randomized, double-blind, placebo-controlled phase I-IIa trial testing Ad26.COV2.S in healthy adults. Participants in the trial were split at random into five groups of five each, receiving low-dose or high-dose Ad26.COV2.S once or twice, or else placebo on both occasions. Investigators did not know the trial group allocation while performing experiments and assessing outcomes. Sequencing of the TCRbeta repertoire served to evaluate the specificity and breadth of SARS-CoV-2-reactive T cell receptors following Ad26.COV2.S vaccination. The TCR-sequenced set comprised about 32 samples: some 20 Ad26.COV2.S vaccine recipients, 5 placebo recipients and 8 SARS-CoV-2 convalescent individuals. Ad26.COV2.S was administered intramuscularly at a dose of 5x10^10 or 1x10^11 viral particles, either as one shot or as two shots given 56 days apart. What the authors observed across the whole study: Ad26.COV2.S recipients had higher spike-specific TCR breadth than placebo recipients (P = 0.0014). Vaccine and placebo recipients had similar non-spike TCR breadth, a finding consistent with the vaccine containing only spike. The authors noted that the TCR breadth and depth analyses may have underestimated total T cell responses. After vaccination, spike-specific CD8+ and CD4+ T cell responses were reported to show substantial breadth. The study lacked the statistical power to compare responses across vaccine doses or regimens.

The immunoSEQ Assay was the method used to sequence TCRbeta CDR3 regions. After extraction, genomic DNA underwent amplification by bias-controlled multiplex PCR, followed by high-throughput sequencing. On the study's bioinformatics: To quantify the absolute abundance of every unique TCRbeta CDR3 region, sequences were collapsed and filtered. T cell fraction was estimated by normalizing TCRbeta template counts to usable DNA, which was measured by amplifying reference genes present in all nucleated cells. Repertoire TCRs were annotated as SARS-CoV-2-specific when V gene, CDR3 amino acid sequence and J gene were exactly matched to a known reactive TCR set. The reference SARS-CoV-2 TCR set was obtained from MIRA and was filtered for enrichment in COVID-19-positive ImmuneCODE repertoires, whereby public or cross-reactive TCRs were removed. Drawing on the MIRA antigens, annotated TCRs were analysed further at the level of specific ORF or position within ORF. Breadth was defined as the number of annotated unique rearrangements divided by the total number of unique productive rearrangements, and depth was defined as the summed frequency of the annotated unique rearrangements. Two-sided Wilcoxon rank-sum tests were applied when comparing TCR breadth between groups. The table was pulled from immuneACCESS by TCRdb, which kept in-frame rearrangements only. Such tables lose some clones; where checked, under half of the loss comes from unresolved V genes, and the rest has no known cause. V, J and clone size reflect that table, while D and trimming were determined from the DNA. The sample profile shows roughly 320,000 clones; around four fifths of them were found once. In total, the top ten clones hold approximately 2.1% of the sample.

The sample's treatment or condition label, in plain terms: over 15 received Ad26.COV2.S at low or high dose, single or two shots; about 5 received placebo; per-sample allocation not given. Repertoires of vaccine and placebo recipients were sequenced from samples collected on day 63 after the first injection. Between 29 July and 7 August 2020, Cohort 1b enrolled 25 adults aged 18-55 years at one site in Boston, USA. Ad26.COV2.S consisted of a replication-incompetent adenovirus type 26 vector by which a prefusion-stabilized SARS-CoV-2 spike protein from the original Wuhan strain was expressed. Comments on this clone: Its antigen remains undetermined. One base away there is no much larger clone; base qualities are not given.

The CDR3 starts with the cysteine, ends with the phenylalanine, and has 17 residues. The entry retains the CDR3 DNA only, 51 bases that are in frame from base 1. CDR1 and CDR2 are read off the germline V gene as MDHEN and SYDVKM. V is pared back by 2 bases and J by 4 bases, with 15 bases lying between the germline termini. The receptor was derived from a person aged 18-60 years who received the Ad26.COV2.S COVID-19 vaccine or a placebo. The sequencing used peripheral blood, collected in a trial of Ad26.COV2.S vaccine versus placebo. The V gene is TRBV28 and the J gene is TRBJ1-6, with the D gene not confidently named. The base sequence is TGTGCCAGCAGTTTACAGTCAGGCCTTACTTATAATTCACCCCTCCACTTT. Its product reads: CASSLQSGLTYNSPLHF.